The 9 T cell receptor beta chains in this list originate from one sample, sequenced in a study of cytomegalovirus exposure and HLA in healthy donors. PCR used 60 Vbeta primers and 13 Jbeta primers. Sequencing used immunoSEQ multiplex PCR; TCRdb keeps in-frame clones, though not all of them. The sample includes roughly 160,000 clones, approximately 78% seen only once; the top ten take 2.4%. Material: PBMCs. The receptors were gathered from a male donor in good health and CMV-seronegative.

The CDR3 coding sequence is TGTGCCAGCAGCTTACCGGGACAGGGGATGTACGAGCAGTACTTC. This codes for CASSLPGQGMYEQYF. This chain links TRBV7-8 with TRBJ2-7; 10 bases map to TRBD1. CDR3 length equals 15 residues. The ends lost 2 bases at V and 4 bases at J; junction bases unmatched: 5. Germline lookup yields CDR1 SGHVS and CDR2 FQNEAQ.

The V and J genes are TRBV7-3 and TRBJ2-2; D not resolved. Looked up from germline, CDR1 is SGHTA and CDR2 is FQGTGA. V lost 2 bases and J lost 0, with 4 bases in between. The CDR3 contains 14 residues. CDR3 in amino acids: CASSLPTNTGELFF. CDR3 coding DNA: TGTGCCAGCAGCTTACCAACGAACACCGGGGAGCTGTTTTTT. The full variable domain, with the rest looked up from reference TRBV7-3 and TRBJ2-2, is GAGVSQTPSNKVTEKGKYVELRCDPISGHTALYWYRQSLGQGPEFLIYFQGTGAADDSGLPNDRFFAVRPEGSVSTLKIQRTERGDSAVYLCASSLPTNTGELFFGEGSRLTVL.

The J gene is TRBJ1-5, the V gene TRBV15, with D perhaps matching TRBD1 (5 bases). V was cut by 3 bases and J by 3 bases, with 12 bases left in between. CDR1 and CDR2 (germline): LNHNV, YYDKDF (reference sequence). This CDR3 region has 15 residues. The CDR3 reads CATSSEDRFNQPQHF. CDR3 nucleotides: TGTGCCACCAGCAGTGAAGACAGATTCAATCAGCCCCAGCATTTT.

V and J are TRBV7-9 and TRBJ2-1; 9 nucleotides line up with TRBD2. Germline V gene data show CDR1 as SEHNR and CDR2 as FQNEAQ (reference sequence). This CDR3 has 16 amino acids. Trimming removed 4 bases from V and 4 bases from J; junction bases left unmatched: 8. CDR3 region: CASSSGTSMSYNEQFF. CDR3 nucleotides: TGTGCCAGCAGCTCCGGGACTAGCATGAGTTACAATGAGCAGTTCTTC.

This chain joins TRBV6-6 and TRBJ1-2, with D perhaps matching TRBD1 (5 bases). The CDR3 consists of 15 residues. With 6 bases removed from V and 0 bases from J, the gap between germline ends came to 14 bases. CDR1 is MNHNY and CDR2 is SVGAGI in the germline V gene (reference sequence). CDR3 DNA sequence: TGTGCCAGCAGGAAAGACAGCCCCGCTAACTATGGCTACACCTTC. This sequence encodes CASRKDSPANYGYTF.

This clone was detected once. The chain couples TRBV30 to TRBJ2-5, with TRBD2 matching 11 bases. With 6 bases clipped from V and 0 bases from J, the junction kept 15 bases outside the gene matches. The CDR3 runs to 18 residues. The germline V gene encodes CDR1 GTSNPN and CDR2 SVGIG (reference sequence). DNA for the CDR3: TGTGCCTGCCTAAGGGGCGCTAGCGGGGGGCGATACCAAGAGACCCAGTACTTC. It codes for CACLRGASGGRYQETQYF. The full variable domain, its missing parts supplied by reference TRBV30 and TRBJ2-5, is SQTIHQWPATLVQPVGSPLSLECTVEGTSNPNLYWYRQAAGRGLQLLFYSVGIGQISSEVPQNLSASRPQDRQFILSSKKLLLSDSGFYLCACLRGASGGRYQETQYFGPGTRLLVL.

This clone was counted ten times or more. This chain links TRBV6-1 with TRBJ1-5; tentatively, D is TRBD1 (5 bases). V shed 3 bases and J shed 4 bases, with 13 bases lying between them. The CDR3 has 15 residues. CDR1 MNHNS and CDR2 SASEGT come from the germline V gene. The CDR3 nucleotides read TGTGCCAGCAGTGAGGAGGGGCTGAGGAATCAGCCCCAGCATTTT. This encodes CASSEEGLRNQPQHF.

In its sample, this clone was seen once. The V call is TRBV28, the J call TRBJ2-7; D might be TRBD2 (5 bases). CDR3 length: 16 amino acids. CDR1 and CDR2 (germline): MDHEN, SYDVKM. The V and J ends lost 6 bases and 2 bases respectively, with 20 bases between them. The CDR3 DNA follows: TGTGCCAGCAGCCCTCCCCGGGGTACGCACCCCTACGAGCAGTACTTC. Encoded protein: CASSPPRGTHPYEQYF.

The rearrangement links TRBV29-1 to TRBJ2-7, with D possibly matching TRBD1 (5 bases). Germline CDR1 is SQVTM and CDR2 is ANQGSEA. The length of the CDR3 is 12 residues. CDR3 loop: CKNETVSYEQYF. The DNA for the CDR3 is TGCAAGAATGAGACAGTCTCCTACGAGCAGTACTTC.